This paragraph covers one TCR beta chain sequence. The data are from a study of cytomegalovirus exposure and HLA in healthy donors. The CDR3 has 12 residues. The V segment lost 8 bases and the J segment 6 bases; nucleotides outside the gene matches: 6. Germline CDR1 is MNHEY and CDR2 is SMNVEV (reference sequence). The PCR ran on 60 Vbeta and 13 Jbeta primers. Some clones are missing from TCRdb's copy, which holds only in-frame ones; the method was immunoSEQ multiplex PCR. The table has around 150,000 clones, approximately 80% seen once; the top ten hold roughly 9%. The V call is TRBV27, the J call TRBJ2-7; 8 positions match TRBD2. What was sequenced was PBMCs. This sequence was found in a man aged 18 to 30 in good health and CMV-seropositive. CDR3 sequence reads: CASRGGPGEQYF. Written as DNA, the CDR3 is TGTGCCAGCCGGGGGGGCCCCGGCGAGCAGTACTTC.